The 21 T cell receptor beta chains below come from one sample, sequenced in a study of PD-1 blockade in classical Hodgkin lymphoma. Clones were sequenced by immunoSEQ multiplex PCR, and TCRdb holds only the in-frame ones, with some missing. The sample contains roughly 81,000 clones, around 90% of which appear only once. Every patient relapsed after autologous stem cell transplantation, and brentuximab vedotin exposure varied. Sequenced here: peripheral blood mononuclear cells (PBMCs), sampled before the second cycle of nivolumab. The receptors were sampled from a human donor with classical Hodgkin lymphoma.

In its sample, this clone was seen once. The genes are TRBV28 and TRBJ2-2, with D possibly being TRBD2 (6 bases). Trimming pared 5 bases from V and 2 bases from J, leaving 18 bases between. The CDR3 consists of 17 residues. Germline lookup yields CDR1 MDHEN and CDR2 SYDVKM. The CDR3 DNA is TGTGCCAGCAGTGCCCTTCTCCTAGCGAAAAACACCGGGGAGCTGTTTTTT. This sequence encodes CASSALLLAKNTGELFF.

The chain joins TRBV7-9 to TRBJ2-1; no firm D call. Germline loops: CDR1 SEHNR, CDR2 FQNEAQ (reference sequence). V gave up 2 bases and J gave up 5 bases, with 1 base separating them. This CDR3 region has 11 residues. The CDR3 loop reads CASSLNNEQFF. The CDR3 DNA reads TGTGCCAGCAGCTTAAACAATGAGCAGTTCTTC.

The genes are TRBV9 and TRBJ2-3; 7 nucleotides match TRBD2. Germline loops: CDR1 SGDLS, CDR2 YYNGEE. The CDR3 loop spans 13 amino acids. V was pared by 0 bases and J by 8 bases, with 3 bases of the junction left unmatched. The DNA for the CDR3 is TGTGCCAGCAGCGTAGAAGGGGAGGGTACGCAGTATTTT. As protein: CASSVEGEGTQYF.

This rearrangement joins TRBV9 to TRBJ2-7; a weak D match, TRBD1 (5 bases). V was shortened by 4 bases and J by 5 bases, with 13 bases between the two germline ends. This CDR3 is built from 13 residues. The germline V gene has CDR1 SGDLS and CDR2 YYNGEE. The CDR3 loop reads CASSNPVRDEQYF. CDR3 nucleotides: TGTGCCAGCAGCAACCCCGTCAGGGACGAGCAGTACTTC.

The rearrangement joins TRBV18 to TRBJ2-7, with a weak D call TRBD2 (7 bases). This CDR3 spans 18 amino acids. Trimming shortened V by 3 bases and J by 0 bases, and 21 bases separated the two germline ends. Germline CDR1 and CDR2: KGHSH and LQKENI. The CDR3 here is CASSPRGRNGGSSYEQYF. The CDR3 DNA follows: TGTGCCAGCTCACCCAGGGGTAGGAACGGGGGGAGCTCCTACGAGCAGTACTTC.

This clone was counted once. The V and J genes are TRBV28 and TRBJ1-4, with D perhaps TRBD1 (5 bases). The length of the CDR3 is 14 residues. Looked up from germline, CDR1 is MDHEN and CDR2 is SYDVKM. The ends were cut back, 6 bases at V and 6 bases at J, with 14 bases in the middle. DNA of the CDR3: TGTGCCAGCAGGAGCGGGACGGACTATGAAAAACTGTTTTTT. This gives the protein CASRSGTDYEKLFF.

This clone has only a few counts. J is TRBJ2-1 and V is TRBV30; 9 bases are shared with TRBD2. This CDR3 has 14 amino acids. After removal of 2 bases from V and 6 bases from J, the junction contained 5 bases not matched to a gene. Looked up from germline, CDR1 is GTSNPN and CDR2 is SVGIG (reference sequence). CDR3 region: CAWSHSGSRNEQFF. CDR3 nucleotides: TGTGCCTGGAGTCATAGCGGGAGCCGCAATGAGCAGTTCTTC.

This chain uses TRBV28 with TRBJ1-2; 11 bases are a match to TRBD1. Trimming removed 6 bases from V and 7 bases from J; junction bases left unmatched: 7. The CDR3 is made up of 14 amino acids. The germline V gene encodes CDR1 MDHEN and CDR2 SYDVKM. Here the CDR3 reads CASSQGQGAVGYTF. The CDR3 DNA reads as TGTGCCAGCAGCCAAGGACAGGGGGCCGTTGGCTACACCTTC.

The CDR3 reads CASSYLDRAGGYTF. The CDR3 nucleotides read TGTGCCAGCAGTTACTTGGACAGGGCGGGGGGCTACACCTTC. The V gene is TRBV6-6, the J gene TRBJ1-2, with 8 nucleotides matching TRBD1. Germline CDR1 reads MNHNY; CDR2 reads SVGAGI (reference sequence). V shed 1 base and J 8 bases; nucleotides not matched to a gene: 6. This CDR3 has 14 amino acids.

The rearrangement uses TRBV9 and TRBJ2-5, with a possible D match to TRBD1 (5 bases). V lost 0 bases to trimming and J lost 5 bases, with 11 bases between them. Germline V CDR1 and CDR2: SGDLS, YYNGEE. This CDR3 is built from 14 residues. As DNA, the CDR3 is TGTGCCAGCAGCGTAGCGGCAGGGCGGGAGACCCAGTACTTC. Translated, it gives CASSVAAGRETQYF.

This chain connects TRBV6-5 to TRBJ1-4; the D is unclear. CDR3 length equals 14 residues. V was shortened by 4 bases and J by 4 bases, with 10 bases between the two germline ends. The germline V gene has CDR1 MNHEY and CDR2 SVGAGI. The CDR3 DNA sequence: TGTGCCAGCAGTTGGTCGGCTAATAATGAAAAACTGTTTTTT. It encodes CASSWSANNEKLFF.

This chain uses TRBV20-1 with TRBJ1-2; maybe TRBD1 (5 bases). CDR1 DFQATT and CDR2 SNEGSKA come from the germline V gene (reference sequence). Trimming took 3 bases from V and 7 from J, leaving 9 bases between them. The CDR3 spans 11 residues. For the CDR3, the DNA is TGCAGTGCTAGTGGTCAGGGTGGCTACACCTTC. Translated: CSASGQGGYTF.

The chain uses TRBV30 and TRBJ1-1; tentative D call: TRBD1 (6 bases). The germline gives CDR1 GTSNPN, CDR2 SVGIG (reference sequence). Trimming removed 3 bases from V and 1 base from J, with 12 bases in between. This CDR3 spans 14 amino acids. CDR3 amino acids: CAWRRGSGNTEAFF. The CDR3 DNA reads TGTGCCTGGAGAAGGGGGTCCGGGAACACTGAAGCTTTCTTT. The full variable domain, completed using reference TRBV30 and TRBJ1-1, is SQTIHQWPATLVQPVGSPLSLECTVEGTSNPNLYWYRQAAGRGLQLLFYSVGIGQISSEVPQNLSASRPQDRQFILSSKKLLLSDSGFYLCAWRRGSGNTEAFFGQGTRLTVV.

The chain links TRBV11-3 to TRBJ2-1; 8 nucleotides agree with TRBD2. The CDR3 runs 15 residues. The junction had 7 bases not matched to a gene; V was cut back by 5 bases and J by 4 bases. CDR1 and CDR2 from the germline V gene are SGHNT and YENEEA. Here the CDR3 reads CASSRLAGGYNEQFF. The DNA for the CDR3 is TGTGCCAGCAGCCGGTTGGCGGGAGGATACAATGAGCAGTTCTTC.

The CDR3 protein is CASSVTIERVDRELFF. CDR3 in DNA: TGTGCCAGCAGTGTGACTATAGAGAGGGTGGACCGGGAGCTGTTTTTT. The J gene is TRBJ2-2, the V gene TRBV25-1; TRBD2 might be the D (5 bases). The V gene lost 4 bases and the J gene lost 9 bases, with 21 bases spanning the gap. Germline V lookup: CDR1 MGHDK, CDR2 SYGVNS. CDR3 size: 16 residues.

CDR3 protein: CASSIFREDFETQYF. Here the CDR3 DNA reads TGTGCCAGTAGTATATTTAGGGAGGACTTTGAGACCCAGTACTTC. The V and J genes are TRBV19 and TRBJ2-5, with D possibly TRBD2 on 6 matching bases. Germline assignment: CDR1 LNHDA and CDR2 SQIVND (reference sequence). The CDR3 covers 15 residues. Trimming pared 2 bases from V and 5 bases from J, leaving 15 bases between.

The chain recombines TRBV19 with TRBJ1-1; possible D gene TRBD1, 5 bases. The CDR3 totals 15 residues. The V gene's germline CDR1 is LNHDA and CDR2 SQIVND (reference sequence). With 6 bases removed from V and 4 bases from J, the gap between germline ends came to 18 bases. The CDR3 DNA reads TGTGCCAGTAGATCGGTGGGACGGTGGAGCACTGAAGCTTTCTTT. It translates to CASRSVGRWSTEAFF. The variable domain in full, completed from reference TRBV19 and TRBJ1-1, reads DGGITQSPKYLFRKEGQNVTLSCEQNLNHDAMYWYRQDPGQGLRLIYYSQIVNDFQKGDIAEGYSVSREKKESFPLTVTSAQKNPTAFYLCASRSVGRWSTEAFFGQGTRLTVV.

Ten or more counts support this clone. This chain uses TRBV19 with TRBJ1-5; possibly TRBD1 for D (6 bases). Per the germline V gene, CDR1 is LNHDA and CDR2 is SQIVND (reference sequence). The germline V and J ends were trimmed by 7 bases and 2 bases, with 9 bases remaining between them. CDR3 length: 13 amino acids. In DNA, the CDR3 is TGTGCCAGTATGGCAGGGGGCAATCAGCCCCAGCATTTT. Amino acids: CASMAGGNQPQHF.

The chain joins TRBV10-1 to TRBJ2-5, with D possibly TRBD1 on 7 matching bases. CDR1 WNHNN and CDR2 SYGVQD come from the germline V gene (reference sequence). With 1 base removed from V and 2 bases from J, the gap between germline ends came to 20 bases. The CDR3 loop spans 18 amino acids. The DNA of the CDR3 is TGCGCCAGCAGTGAGTGGGGGTCAGGGGGGTCTAGGCAAGAGACCCAGTACTTC. Translating gives CASSEWGSGGSRQETQYF.

V usage is TRBV28 and J usage is TRBJ1-3, with D unresolved. The ends were cut back, 6 bases at V and 0 bases at J, with 12 bases in the middle. Per the germline V gene, CDR1 is MDHEN and CDR2 is SYDVKM. The length of the CDR3 is 15 residues. This CDR3 is CASREASFSGNTIYF. CDR3 DNA sequence: TGTGCCAGCAGGGAAGCCAGCTTCTCTGGAAACACCATATATTTT. The full variable domain, with the rest looked up from reference TRBV28 and TRBJ1-3, is DVKVTQSSRYLVKRTGEKVFLECVQDMDHENMFWYRQDPGLGLRLIYFSYDVKMKEKGDIPEGYSVSREKKERFSLILESASTNQTSMYLCASREASFSGNTIYFGEGSWLTVV.

The genes are TRBV25-1 and TRBJ1-5; 9 bases are a match to TRBD1. Per the germline V gene, CDR1 is MGHDK and CDR2 is SYGVNS. This CDR3 is 14 amino acids long. V was clipped by 3 bases and J by 7 bases; unmatched bases: 4. The CDR3 reads CASSDGQGIQPQHF. CDR3 DNA sequence: TGTGCCAGCAGTGATGGACAGGGGATACAGCCCCAGCATTTT.